The source of this T cell receptor (beta chain) is a study of cytotoxic CD8 clonotypes in ibrutinib-treated CLL. Study results and caveats: An increase in clonality occurred at ibrutinib response, followed by a return toward baseline at progression. Public clonotypes were rare and shrank or held steady on treatment.

This clone was detected a few times. Its antigen is not known. The data were produced by immunoSEQ multiplex PCR, yet TCRdb's version contains in-frame clones alone and is incomplete. The sample yields about 140,000 clones, 70% to 80% seen once. Germline-derived CDR1 and CDR2 are ENHRY and SYGVKD. This CDR3 has 13 amino acids. V was trimmed by 4 bases and J by 7 bases, leaving 13 bases between them. This sequence was found in a human donor with chronic lymphocytic leukemia. This chain connects TRBV10-3 to TRBJ1-1; perhaps TRBD1 as D (5 bases). Source: PBMCs, taken after 12 months of ibrutinib treatment. CDR3 DNA: TGTGCCATCAGTGGATCGGGCCAGGGTGAAGCTTTCTTT. Translation gives CAISGSGQGEAFF.